This passage covers 22 T cell receptor beta chains from one sample sequenced in a study of blood T cell repertoires in COVID-19. Profiled with immunoSEQ multiplex PCR; TCRdb holds only in-frame clones, not every one. The table has 150,000 to 200,000 clones, about 88% seen once. Specimen: peripheral blood. The receptors were gathered from a man aged 70 or older with active or convalescent COVID-19.

On this clone itself: One end of the junction fails to match germline, which may point to a read error. V is TRBV7-9 and J is TRBJ2-5; 10 nucleotides align to TRBD2. The CDR3 extends over 14 amino acids. Germline CDR1 is SEHNR and CDR2 is FQNEAQ (reference sequence). The DNA of the CDR3 is TGTGCCAGCAGCCTAGCGGGAGTTGGAGAGACCCAGTACTTC. Residues: CASSLAGVGETQYF. Together with reference TRBV7-9 and TRBJ2-5, the CDR3 gives the full variable domain: DTGVSQNPRHKITKRGQNVTFRCDPISEHNRLYWYRQTLGQGPEFLTYFQNEAQLEKSRLLSDRFSAERPKGSFSTLEIQRTEQGDSAMYLCASSLAGVGETQYFGPGTRLLVL.

The genes are TRBV4-3 and TRBJ2-1; perhaps TRBD1 as D (6 bases). The CDR3 totals 21 residues. V lost 0 bases and J 9 bases, leaving 33 bases between the germline ends. The germline gives CDR1 LGHNA, CDR2 YSLEER. The CDR3 region is CASSQDLALVSIKSGESEQFF. The DNA of the CDR3 is TGCGCCAGCAGCCAAGATCTTGCATTGGTGAGTATTAAATCAGGGGAGAGTGAGCAGTTCTTC.

The J gene is TRBJ2-2, the V gene TRBV4-1, with 10 bases aligning to TRBD1. Germline V gene data show CDR1 as MGHRA and CDR2 as YSYEKL. The trim removed 0 bases at V and 5 bases at J, leaving 6 bases unmatched. This CDR3 comprises 17 residues. The CDR3 DNA reads as TGCGCCAGCAGCCAAGACCCCCGGGACAGGGGAACCGGGGAGCTGTTTTTT. It is translated as CASSQDPRDRGTGELFF.

This clone is labeled medium-sized. The chain has TRBV6-6 and TRBJ1-4; 10 bases agree with TRBD1. The germline V gene encodes CDR1 MNHNY and CDR2 SVGAGI (reference sequence). V lost 2 bases and J lost 6; bases outside the gene matches: 3. The CDR3 has 15 amino acids. The CDR3 DNA reads TGTGCCAGCAGTTACCCGGGACAGGGGCATGAAAAACTGTTTTTT. Translation: CASSYPGQGHEKLFF.

As concerns this clone: Other DNA sequences within the sample encode an identical CDR3. For the CDR3, the DNA is TGTGCCAGCAGTTTCCGGGGAAACACCATATATTTT. Its translation is CASSFRGNTIYF. This sequence joins TRBV28 and TRBJ1-3; D uncertain. The CDR3 is 12 residues long. V lost 3 bases to trimming and J lost 4 bases, with 4 bases between them. Germline CDR1 and CDR2: MDHEN and SYDVKM.

The chain has TRBV19 and TRBJ1-5; 10 bases align to TRBD1. V shed 3 bases, J shed 5 bases, and the junction held 4 bases outside the gene matches. This CDR3 region has 15 residues. CDR1 is LNHDA, CDR2 SQIVND, per germline (reference sequence). This CDR3 reads CASSMTGGWYQPQHF. The DNA of the CDR3 is TGTGCCAGTAGTATGACAGGGGGCTGGTATCAGCCCCAGCATTTT.

This clone was found once. The chain combines TRBV4-3 with TRBJ1-6; D uncertain. The V and J ends lost 0 bases and 9 bases respectively, with 9 bases between them. Germline CDR1 LGHNA, CDR2 YSLEER. The CDR3 runs to 14 residues. The CDR3 loop is CASSQELQVSPLHF. Here the CDR3 DNA reads TGCGCCAGCAGCCAAGAATTGCAGGTTTCACCCCTCCACTTT.

The V and J genes are TRBV5-1 and TRBJ1-6; 9 bases are shared with TRBD1. V shed 4 bases and J 9 bases; nucleotides not matched to a gene: 11. CDR1 and CDR2 (germline): SGHRS, YFSETQ. The CDR3 is 16 residues long. CDR3 nucleotides: TGCGCCAGCAGCCTTCATCGGACAGGGGATAGTTCACCCCTCCACTTT. It yields the protein CASSLHRTGDSSPLHF.

This clone was found a few times. The genes are TRBV30 and TRBJ1-6, with 8 bases fitting TRBD1. The V gene end was trimmed by 0 bases and the J gene end by 9 bases; junction bases not matched to a gene: 13. The CDR3 loop spans 17 amino acids. From germline, CDR1 is GTSNPN and CDR2 SVGIG (reference sequence). The chain's CDR3 is CAWSVPVMDRVTSPLHF. Here the CDR3 DNA reads TGTGCCTGGAGTGTACCAGTAATGGACAGGGTGACTTCACCCCTCCACTTT.

V usage is TRBV25-1 and J usage is TRBJ2-6; unclear D gene. Germline lookup yields CDR1 MGHDK and CDR2 SYGVNS. This CDR3 comprises 15 residues. The V end lost 4 bases, the J end lost 4 bases, and 11 bases lay between the germline ends. The CDR3 DNA sequence: TGTGCCAGCAGTGTGCGATCCTCAGGGGCCAACGTCCTGACTTTC. This codes for CASSVRSSGANVLTF.

The CDR3 spells CASSSTDRVLYEQYF. As DNA, the CDR3 is TGTGCCAGCAGCTCGACCGACAGGGTCCTCTACGAGCAGTACTTC. The V call is TRBV7-2, the J call TRBJ2-7; TRBD1 agrees at 7 bases. The CDR3 totals 15 residues. J gave up 3 bases and V 4 bases, and 9 bases lay outside the gene matches. Germline V gene lookup returns CDR1 SGHTA and CDR2 FQGNSA. The whole variable domain, filled in from reference TRBV7-2 and TRBJ2-7, reads GAGVSQSPSNKVTEKGKDVELRCDPISGHTALYWYRQSLGQGLEFLIYFQGNSAPDKSGLPSDRFSAERTGGSVSTLTIQRTQQEDSAVYLCASSSTDRVLYEQYFGPGTRLTVT.

The genes are TRBV30 and TRBJ2-5; D possibly corresponds to TRBD2 (6 bases). The CDR3 covers 11 residues. V lost 6 bases and J lost 5, with 10 bases in between. Germline V gives CDR1 GTSNPN, CDR2 SVGIG (reference sequence). CDR3 sequence (DNA): TGTGCCTGCGGGAGTCCGGAGACCCAGTACTTC. Translation gives CACGSPETQYF.

The gene calls are TRBV19 and TRBJ2-1; a possible D gene is TRBD1 (5 bases). CDR3 length: 18 amino acids. Trimming removed 3 bases at V and 7 bases at J, with 25 bases between. Looked up from germline, CDR1 is LNHDA and CDR2 is SQIVND (reference sequence). CDR3 sequence (DNA): TGTGCCAGTAGTATGGCAATCGAACTAAGGGGTGTGTCTAATGAGCAGTTCTTC. It codes for CASSMAIELRGVSNEQFF.

V is TRBV10-1 and J is TRBJ2-7; 8 nucleotides agree with TRBD1. CDR1 is WNHNN, CDR2 SYGVQD, per germline (reference sequence). The J segment lost 4 bases and the V segment lost 6 bases, leaving 8 bases of the junction unmatched. The CDR3 extends over 14 amino acids. CDR3 DNA: TGCGCCAGCAGCGGAGGACAGGGAGGTTACGAGCAGTACTTC. This codes for CASSGGQGGYEQYF.

The J gene is TRBJ1-5, the V gene TRBV28; D possibly corresponds to TRBD2 (5 bases). The J call may be incorrect, as the DNA end agrees better with TRBJ2-3. The CDR3 sequence is 11 residues long. Germline loops: CDR1 MDHEN, CDR2 SYDVKM. The CDR3 reads CASTSNQPQYF. In DNA, the CDR3 is TGTGCCAGCACTAGCAATCAGCCCCAGTATTTT.

This chain joins TRBV3-1 (or the pseudogene TRBV3-2) and TRBJ2-5; D uncertain. V was shortened by 6 bases and J by 2 bases, with 7 bases between the two germline ends. The CDR3 runs to 12 residues. Germline CDR1 and CDR2: LGHDT and YNNKEL (reference sequence). The CDR3 sequence is CASSQIQETQYF. CDR3 nucleotide sequence: TGTGCCAGCAGTCAGATTCAAGAGACCCAGTACTTC.

This clone was seen once. The rearrangement joins TRBV30 to TRBJ1-2, with D possibly matching TRBD1 (5 bases). CDR3 length: 12 residues. Deletions cut 3 bases from V and 8 bases from J, with 13 bases between. The germline CDR1 and CDR2 sequences are GTSNPN and SVGIG (reference sequence). The CDR3 DNA sequence: TGTGCCTGGAGCCTGGGGGGTTCGGGCTACACCTTC. Translation: CAWSLGGSGYTF.

The rearrangement joins TRBV7-2 to TRBJ2-7; the D gene is possibly TRBD1 (6 bases). Deletions cut 0 bases from V and 1 base from J, with 10 bases between. CDR3 length: 15 amino acids. The V gene's germline CDR1 is SGHTA and CDR2 FQGNSA. CDR3 region: CASSLAETGSYEQYF. CDR3 coding DNA: TGTGCCAGCAGCTTAGCAGAGACAGGATCCTACGAGCAGTACTTC.

This chain uses TRBV6-2 or TRBV6-3 with TRBJ2-7; TRBD2 agrees at 9 bases. Trimming took 0 bases from V and 9 from J; bases not matched to a gene: 18. Germline V gene data show CDR1 as MNHEY and CDR2 as SVGEGT. The CDR3 covers 18 residues. CDR3 residues: CASSYSGSSGNYVLGQYF. The CDR3 DNA sequence: TGTGCCAGCAGTTACTCTGGTTCTAGCGGGAATTACGTGCTCGGGCAGTACTTC.

This clone was recorded once. This sequence joins TRBV3-1 (or the pseudogene TRBV3-2) and TRBJ2-3; 9 positions agree with TRBD2. The CDR3 has 14 amino acids. Germline lookup yields CDR1 LGHDT and CDR2 YNNKEL (reference sequence). Trimming at V came to 8 bases and at J to 4 bases, leaving 7 bases not matched to a gene. CDR3 in amino acids: CASQPRGGADTQYF. The CDR3 nucleotides read TGTGCCAGCCAGCCGCGGGGGGGCGCAGATACGCAGTATTTT.

This clone was seen just once. V gene TRBV7-9 combines with J gene TRBJ2-1, with D possibly matching TRBD2 (5 bases). The germline V and J ends were trimmed by 2 bases and 1 base, with 6 bases remaining between them. This CDR3 is built from 14 residues. Germline V gene lookup returns CDR1 SEHNR and CDR2 FQNEAQ (reference sequence). CDR3 loop: CASSLRESYNEQFF. The CDR3 DNA reads as TGTGCCAGCAGCTTAAGGGAGTCCTACAATGAGCAGTTCTTC.

The rearrangement links TRBV27 to TRBJ1-6; 7 nucleotides match TRBD1. Trimming at V came to 6 bases and at J to 5 bases, leaving 7 bases not matched to a gene. The germline V gene encodes CDR1 MNHEY and CDR2 SMNVEV (reference sequence). The CDR3 sequence is 15 residues long. The CDR3 DNA sequence: TGTGCCAGCAGGCCCCCGACAGGGCATAATTCACCCCTCCACTTT. As protein: CASRPPTGHNSPLHF.